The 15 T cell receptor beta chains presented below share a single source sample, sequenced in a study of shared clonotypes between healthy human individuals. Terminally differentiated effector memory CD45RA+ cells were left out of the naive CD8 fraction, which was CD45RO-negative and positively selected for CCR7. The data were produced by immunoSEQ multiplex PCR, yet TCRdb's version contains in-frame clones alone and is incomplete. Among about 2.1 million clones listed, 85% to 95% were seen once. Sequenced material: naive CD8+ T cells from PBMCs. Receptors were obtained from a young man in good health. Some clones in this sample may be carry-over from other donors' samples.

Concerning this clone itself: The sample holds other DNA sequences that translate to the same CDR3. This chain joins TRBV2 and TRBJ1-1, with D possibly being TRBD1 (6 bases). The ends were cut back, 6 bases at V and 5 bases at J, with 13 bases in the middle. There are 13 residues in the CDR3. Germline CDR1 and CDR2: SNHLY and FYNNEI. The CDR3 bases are TGTGCCAGCAGCGAGGGAGGGGGTACTGAAGCTTTCTTT. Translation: CASSEGGGTEAFF.

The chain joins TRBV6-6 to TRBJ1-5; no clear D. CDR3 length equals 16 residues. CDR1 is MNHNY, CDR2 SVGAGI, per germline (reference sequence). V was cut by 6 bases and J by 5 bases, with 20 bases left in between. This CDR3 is CASSLHTGNIDQPQHF. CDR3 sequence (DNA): TGTGCCAGCAGCCTACATACCGGGAACATAGATCAGCCCCAGCATTTT.

The CDR3 region has the DNA TGTGCCAGCAGCTACCTAGCGGGGACCCACAATGAGCAGTTCTTC. Translated: CASSYLAGTHNEQFF. V usage is TRBV7-2 and J usage is TRBJ2-1; TRBD2 matches at 9 bases. The germline V gene has CDR1 SGHTA and CDR2 FQGNSA. The CDR3 extends over 15 amino acids. The V gene end was trimmed by 4 bases and the J gene end by 5 bases; junction bases not matched to a gene: 6.

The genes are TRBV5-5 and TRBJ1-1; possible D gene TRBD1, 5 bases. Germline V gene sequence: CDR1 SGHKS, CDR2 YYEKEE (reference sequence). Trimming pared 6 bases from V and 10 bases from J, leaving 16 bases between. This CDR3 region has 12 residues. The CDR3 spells CASTRTGTSAFF. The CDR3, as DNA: TGTGCCAGCACCCGGACCGGGACGTCAGCTTTCTTT.

The CDR3 bases are TGTGCCTGGAGTGTACTTACCGGGACCCAGTACTTC. Translation: CAWSVLTGTQYF. V is TRBV30 and J is TRBJ2-5; D ambiguous. This CDR3 is built from 12 residues. V was clipped by 0 bases and J by 7 bases, with 9 bases between them. In germline, CDR1 is GTSNPN, CDR2 SVGIG (reference sequence).

The CDR3 protein is CSVAFSGTENTGELFF. The DNA of the CDR3 is TGCAGCGTTGCTTTTTCCGGGACGGAGAACACCGGGGAGCTGTTTTTT. The V call is TRBV29-1, the J call TRBJ2-2; D might be TRBD1 or TRBD2, each matching 5 bases. This CDR3 has 16 amino acids. Trimming cost V 4 bases and J 1 base, with 16 bases left between them. Germline CDR1 and CDR2: SQVTM and ANQGSEA.

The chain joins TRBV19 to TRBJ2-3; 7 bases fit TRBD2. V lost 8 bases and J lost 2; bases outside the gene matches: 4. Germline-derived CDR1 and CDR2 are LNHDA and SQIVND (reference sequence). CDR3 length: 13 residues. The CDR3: CASGERDTDTQYF. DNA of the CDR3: TGTGCCAGTGGGGAGCGGGACACAGATACGCAGTATTTT. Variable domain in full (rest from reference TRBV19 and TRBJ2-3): DGGITQSPKYLFRKEGQNVTLSCEQNLNHDAMYWYRQDPGQGLRLIYYSQIVNDFQKGDIAEGYSVSREKKESFPLTVTSAQKNPTAFYLCASGERDTDTQYFGPGTRLTVL.

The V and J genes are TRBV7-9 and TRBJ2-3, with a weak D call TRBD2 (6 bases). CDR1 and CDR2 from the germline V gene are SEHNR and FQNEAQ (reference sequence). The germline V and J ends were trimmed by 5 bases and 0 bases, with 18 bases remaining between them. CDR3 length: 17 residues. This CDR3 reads CASSPWDSFTSTDTQYF. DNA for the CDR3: TGTGCCAGCAGCCCCTGGGACTCCTTCACCAGCACAGATACGCAGTATTTT. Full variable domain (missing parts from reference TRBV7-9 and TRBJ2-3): DTGVSQNPRHKITKRGQNVTFRCDPISEHNRLYWYRQTLGQGPEFLTYFQNEAQLEKSRLLSDRFSAERPKGSFSTLEIQRTEQGDSAMYLCASSPWDSFTSTDTQYFGPGTRLTVL.

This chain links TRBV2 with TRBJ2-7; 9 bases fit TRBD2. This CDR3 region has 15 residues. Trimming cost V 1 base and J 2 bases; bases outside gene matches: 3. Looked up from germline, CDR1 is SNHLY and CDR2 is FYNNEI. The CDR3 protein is CASSEGASGTYEQYF. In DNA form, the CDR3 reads TGTGCCAGCAGTGAAGGGGCTAGCGGGACCTACGAGCAGTACTTC.

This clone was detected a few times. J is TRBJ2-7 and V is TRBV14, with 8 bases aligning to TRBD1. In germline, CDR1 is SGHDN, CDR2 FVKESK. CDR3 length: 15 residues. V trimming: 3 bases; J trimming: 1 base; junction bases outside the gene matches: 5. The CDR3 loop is CASSHPTGVSYEQYF. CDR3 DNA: TGTGCCAGCAGCCACCCGACAGGGGTATCCTACGAGCAGTACTTC. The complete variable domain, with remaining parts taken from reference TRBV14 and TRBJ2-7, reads EAGVTQFPSHSVIEKGQTVTLRCDPISGHDNLYWYRRVMGKEIKFLLHFVKESKQDESGMPNNRFLAERTGGTYSTLKVQPAELEDSGVYFCASSHPTGVSYEQYFGPGTRLTVT.

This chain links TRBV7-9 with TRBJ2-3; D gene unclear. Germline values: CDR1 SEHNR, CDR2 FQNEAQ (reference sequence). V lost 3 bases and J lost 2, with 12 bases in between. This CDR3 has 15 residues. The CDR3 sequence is CASSFPVYNTDTQYF. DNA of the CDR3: TGTGCCAGCAGCTTTCCGGTCTATAACACAGATACGCAGTATTTT.

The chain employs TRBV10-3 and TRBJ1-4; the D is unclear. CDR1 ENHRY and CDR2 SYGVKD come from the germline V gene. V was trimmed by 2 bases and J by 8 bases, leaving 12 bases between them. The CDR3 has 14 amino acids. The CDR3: CAISEEAVYEKLFF. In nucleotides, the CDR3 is TGTGCCATCAGTGAGGAAGCGGTATACGAAAAACTGTTTTTT.

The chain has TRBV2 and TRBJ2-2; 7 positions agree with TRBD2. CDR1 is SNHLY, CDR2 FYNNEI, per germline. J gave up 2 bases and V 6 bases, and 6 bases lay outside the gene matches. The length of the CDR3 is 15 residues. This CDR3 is CASRASGYNTGELFF. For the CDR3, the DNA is TGTGCCAGCAGGGCTAGCGGATATAACACCGGGGAGCTGTTTTTT.

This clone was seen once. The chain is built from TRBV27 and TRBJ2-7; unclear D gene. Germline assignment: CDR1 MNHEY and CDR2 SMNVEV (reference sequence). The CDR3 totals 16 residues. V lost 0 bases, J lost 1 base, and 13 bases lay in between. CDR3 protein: CASSLSSSMLSYEQYF. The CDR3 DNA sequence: TGTGCCAGCAGTTTATCCTCTAGTATGTTGTCCTACGAGCAGTACTTC.

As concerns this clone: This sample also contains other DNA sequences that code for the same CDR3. The CDR3 reads CASRGGRADTQYF. CDR3 bases: TGTGCCAGCAGGGGGGGCCGAGCAGATACGCAGTATTTT. This chain links TRBV27 with TRBJ2-3, with D perhaps being TRBD1 or TRBD2 (6 bases each). V lost 6 bases and J 4 bases, leaving 11 bases between the germline ends. The CDR3 is 13 residues long. CDR1 is MNHEY and CDR2 is SMNVEV in the germline V gene (reference sequence).